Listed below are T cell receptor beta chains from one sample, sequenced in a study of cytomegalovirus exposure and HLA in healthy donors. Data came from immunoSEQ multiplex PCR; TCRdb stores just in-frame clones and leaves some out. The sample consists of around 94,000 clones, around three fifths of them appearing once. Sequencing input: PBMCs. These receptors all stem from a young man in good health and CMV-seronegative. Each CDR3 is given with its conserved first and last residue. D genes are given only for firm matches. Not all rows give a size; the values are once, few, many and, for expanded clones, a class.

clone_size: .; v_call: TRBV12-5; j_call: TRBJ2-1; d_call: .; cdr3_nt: TGTGCTAGTGGTTTTCCCCAGGGGGAGCAGTTCTTC; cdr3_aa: CASGFPQGEQFF
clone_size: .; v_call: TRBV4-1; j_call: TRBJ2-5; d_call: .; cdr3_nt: TGCGCCAGCAGCCAAGATCGGGGTCAGGAGACCCAGTACTTC; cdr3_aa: CASSQDRGQETQYF
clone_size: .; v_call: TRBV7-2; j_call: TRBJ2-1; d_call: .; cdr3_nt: TGTGCCAGCAGCTTATTTTCGAGCTCCTACAATGAGCAGTTCTTC; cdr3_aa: CASSLFSSSYNEQFF
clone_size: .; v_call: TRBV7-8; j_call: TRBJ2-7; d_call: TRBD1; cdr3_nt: TGTGCCAGCAGCTCCAGGGGGCTCGAGCAGTACTTC; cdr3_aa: CASSSRGLEQYF
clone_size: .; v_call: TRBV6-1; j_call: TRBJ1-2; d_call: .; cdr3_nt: TGTGCCAGCAGTGAAGACAGGGTACGATTAACCTTC; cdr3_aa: CASSEDRVRLTF
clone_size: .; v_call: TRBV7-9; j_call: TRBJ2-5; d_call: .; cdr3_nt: TGTGCCAGCAGCTCGGCAGGGTTTTTAGAGACCCAGTACTTC; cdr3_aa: CASSSAGFLETQYF
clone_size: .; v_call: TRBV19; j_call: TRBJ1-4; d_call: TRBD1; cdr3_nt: TGTGCCAGTAGTATCCGACAGGGAGGAGGAGAAAAACTGTTTTTT; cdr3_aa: CASSIRQGGGEKLFF
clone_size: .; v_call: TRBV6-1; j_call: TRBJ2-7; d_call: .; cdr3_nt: TGTGCCAGCAGTTTCCGGGGATCCTACGAGCAGTACTTC; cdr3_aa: CASSFRGSYEQYF
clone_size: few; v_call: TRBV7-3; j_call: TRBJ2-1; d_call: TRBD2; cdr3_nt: TGTGCCAGCAGCTTAAGGCTAGCGGGAGACAATGAGCAGTTCTTC; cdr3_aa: CASSLRLAGDNEQFF
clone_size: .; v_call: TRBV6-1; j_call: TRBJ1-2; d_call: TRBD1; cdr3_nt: TGTGCCAGCAGTGACCGGGACAGGGGAAGCACGAGATTC; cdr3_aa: CASSDRDRGSTRF
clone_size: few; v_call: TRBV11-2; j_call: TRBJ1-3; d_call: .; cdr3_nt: TGTGCCAGCAGCTTACTCCTAGGACAAGGAAACACCATATATTTT; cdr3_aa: CASSLLLGQGNTIYF
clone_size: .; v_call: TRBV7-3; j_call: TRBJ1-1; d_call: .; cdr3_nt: TGTGCCAGCAGCTTAACGTGGGCTCCGAACACTGAAGCTTTCTTT; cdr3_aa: CASSLTWAPNTEAFF
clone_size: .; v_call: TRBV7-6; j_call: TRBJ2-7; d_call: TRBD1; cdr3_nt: TGTGCCCCCCCCCAGTCAAGGGACAGGGGTTCCTACGAGCAGTACTTC; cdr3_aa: CAPPQSRDRGSYEQYF
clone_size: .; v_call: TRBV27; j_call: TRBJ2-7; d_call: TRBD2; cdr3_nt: TGTGCCAGCAGTATTTTAGCGGGTCAGACCTACGAGCAGTACTTC; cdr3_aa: CASSILAGQTYEQYF
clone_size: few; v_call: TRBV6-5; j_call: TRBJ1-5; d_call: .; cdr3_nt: TGTGCCAGCAGCCGACTCTTTTTGGATCAGCCCCAGCATTTT; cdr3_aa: CASSRLFLDQPQHF
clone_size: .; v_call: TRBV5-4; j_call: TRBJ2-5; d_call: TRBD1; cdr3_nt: TGTGCCAGCAGCCCGTACCGGGACAGGGGAGAGACCCAGTACTTC; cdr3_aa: CASSPYRDRGETQYF
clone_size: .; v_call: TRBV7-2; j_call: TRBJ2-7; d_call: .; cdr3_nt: TGTGCCAGCAGCTTGAGTCACACAGGGTCGGCCGAGCAGTACTTC; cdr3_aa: CASSLSHTGSAEQYF
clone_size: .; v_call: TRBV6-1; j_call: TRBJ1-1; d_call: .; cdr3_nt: TGTGCCAGCAGAGAGGCCCCTTGGTACACTGAAGCTTTCTTT; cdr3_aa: CASREAPWYTEAFF
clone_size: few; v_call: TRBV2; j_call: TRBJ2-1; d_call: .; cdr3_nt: TGTGCCAGCAGGGGGGAGGACCCCCCTAGCAATGAGCAGTTCTTC; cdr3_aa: CASRGEDPPSNEQFF
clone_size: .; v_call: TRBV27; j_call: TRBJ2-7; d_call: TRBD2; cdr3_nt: TGTGCCAGCAGTCCGAGCGGGAGTCTCTACGAGCAGTACTTC; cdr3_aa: CASSPSGSLYEQYF
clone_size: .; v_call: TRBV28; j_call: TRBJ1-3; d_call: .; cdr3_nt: TGTGCCAGCAGTTCCGTCAGGATAAACTCTGGAAACACCATATATTTT; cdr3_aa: CASSSVRINSGNTIYF
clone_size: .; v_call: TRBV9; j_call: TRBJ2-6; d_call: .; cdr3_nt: TGTGCCAGCAGCGTAGAGGTGATTAGCGCTGGGGCCAACGTCCTGACTTTC; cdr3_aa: CASSVEVISAGANVLTF
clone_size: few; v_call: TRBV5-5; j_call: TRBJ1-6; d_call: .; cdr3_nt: TGTGCCAGCAGCTTGGTCGAGGGGGACCTTTCACCCCTCCACTTT; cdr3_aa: CASSLVEGDLSPLHF
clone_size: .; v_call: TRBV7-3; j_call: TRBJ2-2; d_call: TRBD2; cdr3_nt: TGTGCCAGCAGTATCACTAGCGGGGGAAACACCGGGGAGCTGTTTTTT; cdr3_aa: CASSITSGGNTGELFF
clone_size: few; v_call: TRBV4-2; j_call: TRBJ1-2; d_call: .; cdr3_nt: TGTGCCAGCAGCCAAGAACTTTTTGCGGATAACTATGGCTACACCTTC; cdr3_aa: CASSQELFADNYGYTF
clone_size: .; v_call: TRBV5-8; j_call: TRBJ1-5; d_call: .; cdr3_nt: TGTGCCAGCAGCTTGTCGGGCAGGGGTAGGAATCAGCCCCAGCATTTT; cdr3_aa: CASSLSGRGRNQPQHF
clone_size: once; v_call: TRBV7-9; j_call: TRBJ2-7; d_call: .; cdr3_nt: TGTGCCAGGGTGGCAGGGTTTGGGTCCTACGAGCAGTACTTC; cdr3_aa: CARVAGFGSYEQYF
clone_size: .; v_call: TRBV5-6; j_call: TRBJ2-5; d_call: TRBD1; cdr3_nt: TGTGCCAGCAGTTCAACCTCAGGGGGCAGGAAGACCCAGTACTTC; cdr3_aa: CASSSTSGGRKTQYF
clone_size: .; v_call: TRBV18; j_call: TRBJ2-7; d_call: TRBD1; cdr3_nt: TGTGCCAGCTCACCGGGACAGGGTGGTCCCTACGAGCAGTACTTC; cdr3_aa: CASSPGQGGPYEQYF
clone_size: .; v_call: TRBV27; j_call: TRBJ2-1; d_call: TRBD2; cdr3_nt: TGTGCCAGCAGTTATAGCGGGGGCCCGCCCAATGAGCAGTTCTTC; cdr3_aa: CASSYSGGPPNEQFF
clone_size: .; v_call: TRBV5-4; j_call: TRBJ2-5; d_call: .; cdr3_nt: TGTGCCAGCAGCTTGGGACAGTACCAAGAGACCCAGTACTTC; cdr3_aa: CASSLGQYQETQYF
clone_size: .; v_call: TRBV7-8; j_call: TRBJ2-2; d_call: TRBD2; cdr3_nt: TGTGCCAGCAGCCAGCCGGGGGGGGGAACGAACACCGGGGAGCTGTTTTTT; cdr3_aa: CASSQPGGGTNTGELFF
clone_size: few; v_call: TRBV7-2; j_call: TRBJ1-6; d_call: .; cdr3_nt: TGTGCCAGCAGCGACACAGTTTCCCTCCACTTT; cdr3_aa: CASSDTVSLHF
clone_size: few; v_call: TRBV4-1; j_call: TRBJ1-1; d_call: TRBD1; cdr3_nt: TGCGCCAGCAGCCAAACCGGGACAGGTGTATCGAACACTGAAGCTTTCTTT; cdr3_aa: CASSQTGTGVSNTEAFF
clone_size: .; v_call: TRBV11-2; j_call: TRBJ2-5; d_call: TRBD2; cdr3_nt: TGTGCCAGCAGCCTTAGCGGGATGGAGACCCAGTACTTC; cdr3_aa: CASSLSGMETQYF
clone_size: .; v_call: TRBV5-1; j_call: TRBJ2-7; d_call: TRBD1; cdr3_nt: TGCGCCAGCAGCTGGGTCGGGACAGGGGAGTACGAGCAGTACTTC; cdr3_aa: CASSWVGTGEYEQYF
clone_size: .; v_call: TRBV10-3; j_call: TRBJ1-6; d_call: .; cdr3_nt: TGTGCCATTAGTGAGCCCTTTCAAGGGGATTCACCCCTCCACTTT; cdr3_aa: CAISEPFQGDSPLHF
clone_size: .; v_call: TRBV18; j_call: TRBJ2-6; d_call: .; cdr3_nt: TGTGCCAGCTCACGGAGAGGAGGGGGGGCCAACGTCCTGACTTTC; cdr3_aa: CASSRRGGGANVLTF
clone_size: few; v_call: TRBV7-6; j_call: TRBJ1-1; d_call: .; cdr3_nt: TGTGCCCTCCACGGCCCCGGGGACACTGAAGCTTTCTTT; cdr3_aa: CALHGPGDTEAFF
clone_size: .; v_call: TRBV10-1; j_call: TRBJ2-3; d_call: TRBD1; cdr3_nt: TGCGCCAGCAGTGAGTCGACAGGGCGGGATACGCAGTATTTT; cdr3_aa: CASSESTGRDTQYF
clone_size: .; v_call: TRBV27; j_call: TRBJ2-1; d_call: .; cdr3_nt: TGTGCCAGCAGTCGAAGCGGAGACAATGAGCAGTTCTTC; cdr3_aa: CASSRSGDNEQFF
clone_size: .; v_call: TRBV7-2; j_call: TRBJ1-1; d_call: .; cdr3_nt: TGTGCCAGCAGCTTAGCGATACAGGACACTGAAGCTTTCTTT; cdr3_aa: CASSLAIQDTEAFF
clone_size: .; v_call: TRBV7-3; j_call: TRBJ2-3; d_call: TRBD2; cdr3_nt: TGTGCCAGCAGCCGTTACGGGGGGGCAGATACGCAGTATTTT; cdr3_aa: CASSRYGGADTQYF
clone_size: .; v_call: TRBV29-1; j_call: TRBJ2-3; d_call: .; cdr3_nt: TGCAGCGTTGTATGGCTAGCGATATACACAGATACGCAGTATTTT; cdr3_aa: CSVVWLAIYTDTQYF
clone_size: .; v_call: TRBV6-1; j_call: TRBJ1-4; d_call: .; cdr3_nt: TGTGCCAGCAGAGACTACTTGAGTGGACTGTTTTTT; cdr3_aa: CASRDYLSGLFF
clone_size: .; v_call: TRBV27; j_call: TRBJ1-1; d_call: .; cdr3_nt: TGTGCCAGCAGTTTATCAACCGGCGGGGGGACTGAAGCTTTCTTT; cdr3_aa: CASSLSTGGGTEAFF
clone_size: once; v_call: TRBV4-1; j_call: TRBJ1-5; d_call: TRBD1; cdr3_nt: TGCGCCAGCAGCCAGGACGGGACAGCAAGGTTTTTTCGAAGTCAGCCCCAGCATTTT; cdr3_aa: CASSQDGTARFFRSQPQHF
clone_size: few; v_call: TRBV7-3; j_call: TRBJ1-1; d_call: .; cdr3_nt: TGTGCCAGCAGCTTATCCGGGGACACTGAAGCTTTCTTT; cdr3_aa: CASSLSGDTEAFF
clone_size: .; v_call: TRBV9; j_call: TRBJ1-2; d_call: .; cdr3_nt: TGTGCCAGCAGCGTAGGCTTAGGAGGCCGGTCCAACTATGGCTACACCTTC; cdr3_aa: CASSVGLGGRSNYGYTF